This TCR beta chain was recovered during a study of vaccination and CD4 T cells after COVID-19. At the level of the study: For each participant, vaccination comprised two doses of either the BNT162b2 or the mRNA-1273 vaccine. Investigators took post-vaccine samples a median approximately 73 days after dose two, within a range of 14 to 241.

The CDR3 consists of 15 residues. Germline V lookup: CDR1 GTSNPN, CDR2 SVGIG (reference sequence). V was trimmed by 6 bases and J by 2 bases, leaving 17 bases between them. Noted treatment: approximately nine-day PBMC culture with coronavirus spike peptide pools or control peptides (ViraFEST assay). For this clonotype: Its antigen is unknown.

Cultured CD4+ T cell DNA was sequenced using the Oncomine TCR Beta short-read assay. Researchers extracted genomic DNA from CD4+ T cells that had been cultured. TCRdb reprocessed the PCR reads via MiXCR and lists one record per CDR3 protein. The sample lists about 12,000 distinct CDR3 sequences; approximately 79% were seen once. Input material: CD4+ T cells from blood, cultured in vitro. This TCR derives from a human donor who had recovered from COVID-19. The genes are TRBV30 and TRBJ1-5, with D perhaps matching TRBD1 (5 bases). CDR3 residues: CACRNPGYGNQPQHF. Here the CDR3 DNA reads TGTGCCTGCAGGAATCCAGGGTATGGCAATCAGCCCCAGCATTTT.